This TCR beta chain came from a study of T cell responses to AZD1222 COVID-19 vaccine. Generated by immunoSEQ multiplex PCR, the TCRdb table keeps only in-frame clones and is missing some. The sample shows approximately 160,000 clones, 88% of them seen only once. This clone came up once. CDR3 length equals 17 residues. The V gene end was trimmed by 5 bases and the J gene end by 0 bases; junction bases not matched to a gene: 7. Looked up from germline, CDR1 is MDHEN and CDR2 is SYDVKM. The sample consisted of peripheral blood, taken on day 0 of AZD1222 vaccination. The receptor was derived from an adult in good health. The chain uses TRBV28 and TRBJ1-6; TRBD1 aligns across 7 bases. This CDR3 reads CASSRDRLTSYNSPLHF. The CDR3 DNA reads as TGTGCCAGCAGTCGGGACAGATTAACCTCCTATAATTCACCCCTCCACTTT.